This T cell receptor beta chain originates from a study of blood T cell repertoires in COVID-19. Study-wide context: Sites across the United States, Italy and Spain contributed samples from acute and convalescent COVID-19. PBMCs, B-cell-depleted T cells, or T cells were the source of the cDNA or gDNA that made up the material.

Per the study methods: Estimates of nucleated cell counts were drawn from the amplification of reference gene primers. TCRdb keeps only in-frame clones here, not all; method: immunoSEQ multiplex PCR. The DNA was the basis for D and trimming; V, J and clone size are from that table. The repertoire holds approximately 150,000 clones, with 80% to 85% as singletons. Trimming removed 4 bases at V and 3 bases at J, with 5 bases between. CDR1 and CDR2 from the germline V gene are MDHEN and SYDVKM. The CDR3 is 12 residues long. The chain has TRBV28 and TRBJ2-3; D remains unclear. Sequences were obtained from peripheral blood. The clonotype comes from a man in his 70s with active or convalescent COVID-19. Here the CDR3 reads CASSSRTDTQYF. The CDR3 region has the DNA TGTGCCAGCAGTTCCAGAACAGATACGCAGTATTTT.